These 27 T cell receptor beta chains were sequenced from one sample in a study of CD8 T cells in Susac syndrome. Random hexamers were used to reverse transcribe about 0.5 to 1 ug of RNA. TCRdb re-called the immunoSEQ multiplex PCR reads through MiXCR, storing one row per CDR3 protein. The sample holds some 57,000 distinct CDR3 sequences, approximately 90% seen once. Specimen: CD8+ T cells from PBMCs. Source of these receptors: a human donor in good health.

This sequence joins TRBV9 and TRBJ1-2, with 7 bases aligning to TRBD1. V was clipped by 3 bases and J by 7 bases; unmatched bases: 15. Germline V gives CDR1 SGDLS, CDR2 YYNGEE. This CDR3 has 16 amino acids. CDR3 DNA sequence: TGTGCCAGCAGCGATAGGGACAGTCTCTTTGCCAGTGGCTACACCTTC. As protein: CASSDRDSLFASGYTF.

This rearrangement joins TRBV7-2 to TRBJ2-3, with TRBD2 matching over 8 bases. The CDR3 runs 16 residues. CDR1 SGHTA and CDR2 FQGNSA come from the germline V gene. V shed 7 bases, J shed 7 bases, and the junction held 16 bases outside the gene matches. The CDR3 spells CASTSGPAGGMNTQYF. The CDR3 nucleotides are TGTGCCAGCACCTCAGGCCCCGCGGGGGGCATGAATACGCAGTATTTT.

The chain couples TRBV6-4 to TRBJ1-1; D might be TRBD1 (5 bases). V shed 10 bases and J shed 7 bases, with 22 bases lying between them. Per the germline V gene, CDR1 is MRHNA and CDR2 is SNTAGT. CDR3 length equals 14 residues. The CDR3, as DNA: TGTGCCACCTACTTGCGGGTCTGGCAGGGTGAAGCTTTCTTT. Residues: CATYLRVWQGEAFF.

This clonotype was seen just once. The chain is built from TRBV12-3 or TRBV12-4 and TRBJ1-2; D is perhaps TRBD1 (5 bases). Trimming shortened V by 6 bases and J by 7 bases, and 15 bases separated the two germline ends. The CDR3 has 13 residues. Here the CDR3 reads CASSPGTGFGYTF. The DNA of the CDR3 is TGTGCCAGCAGCCCCGGGACCGGTTTTGGCTACACCTTC.

The chain combines TRBV5-6 with TRBJ1-6; no definite D call. This CDR3 is built from 16 residues. Trimming took off 2 bases at V and 0 bases at J, with 9 bases between the two ends. Looked up from germline, CDR1 is SGHDT and CDR2 is YYEEEE. The CDR3 is CASSFLASSYNSPLHF. CDR3 nucleotides: TGTGCCAGCAGCTTCCTAGCAAGCTCCTATAATTCACCCCTCCACTTT.

The chain employs TRBV24-1 and TRBJ2-5; 8 positions match TRBD1. There are 18 residues in the CDR3. V gave up 0 bases and J gave up 5 bases; unmatched junction bases: 13. From germline, CDR1 is KGHDR and CDR2 SFDVKD. The CDR3 nucleotides read TGTGCCACCAGTGATTTGCTCGAGGGGCAGGGGGCTGAGGAGACCCAGTACTTC. It yields the protein CATSDLLEGQGAEETQYF.

The rearrangement links TRBV10-3 to TRBJ2-7; 8 nucleotides align to TRBD2. After removal of 9 bases from V and 2 bases from J, the junction contained 9 bases not matched to a gene. This CDR3 has 14 amino acids. Germline V CDR1 and CDR2: ENHRY, SYGVKD. The CDR3 DNA is TGTGCCATTAGCCGTGGGGGACTAGCCTACGAGCAGTACTTC. It yields the protein CAISRGGLAYEQYF.

V is TRBV9 and J is TRBJ2-3; 7 bases fit TRBD1. The CDR3 is 15 amino acids. J lost 0 bases, V lost 4 bases, and 5 bases had no gene match. Germline values: CDR1 SGDLS, CDR2 YYNGEE. The CDR3 is CASSYEGASTDTQYF. CDR3 DNA sequence: TGTGCCAGCAGCTATGAGGGGGCAAGCACAGATACGCAGTATTTT.

The rearrangement uses TRBV12-3 or TRBV12-4 and TRBJ1-1, with D uncertain. V was clipped by 4 bases and J by 6 bases, with 9 bases between them. The CDR3 loop spans 12 amino acids. CDR3 DNA: TGTGCCAGCAGTTCGTTGCGGGCTGAAGCTTTCTTT. Translation: CASSSLRAEAFF.

The chain employs TRBV4-3 and TRBJ2-1, with 11 bases aligning to TRBD2. With 0 bases clipped from V and 2 bases from J, the junction kept 12 bases outside the gene matches. The CDR3 covers 20 residues. Germline V gene lookup returns CDR1 LGHNA and CDR2 YSLEER. In nucleotides, the CDR3 is TGCGCCAGCAGCCAAGAAATTGCTAGCGGGGGGCCTCCCCCCTACAATGAGCAGTTCTTC. Translating gives CASSQEIASGGPPPYNEQFF.

The rearrangement joins TRBV27 to TRBJ2-7; TRBD1 agrees at 8 bases. With 3 bases clipped from V and 6 bases from J, the junction kept 1 base outside the gene matches. The germline V gene encodes CDR1 MNHEY and CDR2 SMNVEV (reference sequence). CDR3 length: 12 amino acids. CDR3 coding DNA: TGTGCCAGCAGTTTCGGACAGGGCGAGCAGTACTTC. It is translated as CASSFGQGEQYF.

V usage is TRBV7-2 and J usage is TRBJ2-2, with D possibly matching TRBD1 (5 bases). The germline V gene encodes CDR1 SGHTA and CDR2 FQGNSA. Trimming took 5 bases from V and 2 from J, leaving 18 bases between them. The CDR3 runs 17 residues. The CDR3 DNA is TGTGCCAGCAGCACCCCTAGGCACAGGATTAACACCGGGGAGCTGTTTTTT. Translation gives CASSTPRHRINTGELFF.

In nucleotides, the CDR3 is TGTGCCAGCAGTTCTACACAGGGAGAGGGTGAAAAACTGTTTTTT. It yields the protein CASSSTQGEGEKLFF. The V gene is TRBV12-3 or TRBV12-4, the J gene TRBJ1-4; the D gene is possibly TRBD1 (6 bases). V dropped 4 bases and J dropped 7 bases, with 16 bases sitting between them. This CDR3 spans 15 amino acids.

The V and J genes are TRBV6-1 and TRBJ2-1, with 7 bases that match TRBD1. V gave up 3 bases and J gave up 8 bases; unmatched junction bases: 7. The CDR3 is made up of 14 amino acids. Germline lookup yields CDR1 MNHNS and CDR2 SASEGT. CDR3: CASSEFTGADEQFF. The CDR3 DNA sequence: TGTGCCAGCAGTGAGTTCACAGGGGCGGATGAGCAGTTCTTC.

J is TRBJ2-5 and V is TRBV9, with 13 positions matching TRBD2. V dropped 0 bases and J dropped 4; count of bases not matched to a gene: 12. CDR1 is SGDLS and CDR2 is YYNGEE in the germline V gene. This CDR3 region has 19 residues. CDR3 region: CASSVGLAGGRLSSETQYF. For the CDR3, the DNA is TGTGCCAGCAGCGTAGGACTAGCGGGGGGAAGACTATCATCAGAGACCCAGTACTTC. Full variable domain (remainder filled in from reference TRBV9 and TRBJ2-5): DSGVTQTPKHLITATGQRVTLRCSPRSGDLSVYWYQQSLDQGLQFLIQYYNGEERAKGNILERFSAQQFPDLHSELNLSSLELGDSALYFCASSVGLAGGRLSSETQYFGPGTRLLVL.

V gene TRBV25-1 combines with J gene TRBJ2-1; TRBD2 matches at 11 bases. Trimming at V came to 5 bases and at J to 3 bases, leaving 15 bases not matched to a gene. The CDR3 is made up of 19 amino acids. In germline, CDR1 is MGHDK, CDR2 SYGVNS. CDR3 protein: CASSNGGRLAGPIYNEQFF. The CDR3 nucleotides read TGTGCCAGCAGTAACGGGGGGCGACTAGCGGGGCCTATCTACAATGAGCAGTTCTTC.

The chain carries TRBV29-1 and TRBJ1-1; D remains ambiguous. V shed 5 bases and J shed 2 bases, with 18 bases lying between them. Germline-derived CDR1 and CDR2 are SQVTM and ANQGSEA. This CDR3 is built from 15 residues. CDR3 in DNA: TGCAGCGTTCCCCCTCCGACTAGAGCCAACACTGAAGCTTTCTTT. Translating it yields CSVPPPTRANTEAFF.

The chain carries TRBV11-1 and TRBJ1-1; D unresolved. This CDR3 is built from 12 residues. Trimming took off 3 bases at V and 4 bases at J, with 6 bases between the two ends. The germline V gene has CDR1 SGHAT and CDR2 FQDESV (reference sequence). The CDR3 DNA reads as TGTGCCAGCAGCTTTGAGGGCACTGAAGCTTTCTTT. This encodes CASSFEGTEAFF.

This sequence joins TRBV23-1 and TRBJ2-6; maybe TRBD1 (6 bases). TRBV23-1 is noted as an ORF with a role that remains uncertain. This CDR3 spans 17 amino acids. V lost 4 bases, J lost 0 bases, and 13 bases lay in between. The CDR3 bases are TGCGCCAGCAGTCGAGGCAGGGGCTACTCTGGGGCCAACGTCCTGACTTTC. Its protein product is CASSRGRGYSGANVLTF.

This clonotype came up once. J is TRBJ1-1 and V is TRBV12-3 or TRBV12-4; 11 bases fit TRBD1. The CDR3 is made up of 15 amino acids. The ends lost 5 bases at V and 5 bases at J; junction bases unmatched: 7. CDR3 region: CASSPGTGGGTEAFF. The CDR3 DNA is TGTGCCAGCAGTCCCGGGACAGGGGGAGGGACTGAAGCTTTCTTT.

This chain connects TRBV4-3 to TRBJ2-7; no firm D call. Germline V CDR1 and CDR2: LGHNA, YSLEER. The CDR3 is made up of 13 amino acids. Trimming took 3 bases from V and 4 from J, leaving 10 bases between them. CDR3 coding DNA: TGCGCCAGCAGCCAGCTTGCCGGGTACGAGCAGTACTTC. Translating gives CASSQLAGYEQYF.

This rearrangement joins TRBV12-5 to TRBJ2-3; 7 bases agree with TRBD2. The CDR3 is made up of 18 amino acids. From germline, CDR1 is LGHNT and CDR2 FRNRAP. The trim removed 5 bases at V and 2 bases at J, leaving 16 bases unmatched. Here the CDR3 DNA reads TGTGCTAGTGGTATTGGGGACCAGCGGGGACGAATCACAGATACGCAGTATTTT. This sequence encodes CASGIGDQRGRITDTQYF.

The chain couples TRBV14 to TRBJ2-3; D not certain. Germline CDR1 reads SGHDN; CDR2 reads FVKESK. The CDR3 extends over 14 amino acids. Between the trimmed V and J ends, which lost 4 bases and 6 bases, there was a span of 14 bases. CDR3 residues: CASSRLRFLDTQYF. CDR3 sequence (DNA): TGTGCCAGCAGCCGATTGAGGTTTTTGGATACGCAGTATTTT.

J is TRBJ2-5 and V is TRBV6-5; 10 positions match TRBD2. The germline V gene encodes CDR1 MNHEY and CDR2 SVGAGI. V lost 2 bases and J lost 0; bases outside the gene matches: 9. The CDR3 length is 18 residues. CDR3 DNA sequence: TGTGCCAGCAGTTACGAGGCTAGCGGGGGCTACTACCAAGAGACCCAGTACTTC. This codes for CASSYEASGGYYQETQYF.

The gene calls are TRBV10-3 and TRBJ2-3; D is undetermined. V was cut by 0 bases and J by 4 bases, with 17 bases left in between. Germline values: CDR1 ENHRY, CDR2 SYGVKD. This CDR3 spans 17 amino acids. The DNA for the CDR3 is TGTGCCATCAGTGAGTCGATGGGCGACACCCGGGCAGATACGCAGTATTTT. Its protein product is CAISESMGDTRADTQYF.

This chain connects TRBV6-4 to TRBJ1-2; weak D call: TRBD1 (5 bases). This CDR3 contains 11 residues. Trimming cost V 10 bases and J 6 bases, with 12 bases left between them. Germline V lookup: CDR1 MRHNA, CDR2 SNTAGT. CDR3 sequence (DNA): TGTGCCACCCACTCGGGGCATGGCTACACCTTC. It specifies CATHSGHGYTF.

The V call is TRBV9, the J call TRBJ2-3; no firm D call. Trimming shortened V by 0 bases and J by 4 bases, and 6 bases separated the two germline ends. Germline V gene data show CDR1 as SGDLS and CDR2 as YYNGEE. The CDR3 is 13 amino acids. For the CDR3, the DNA is TGTGCCAGCAGCGTAGGCTTCCCAGATACGCAGTATTTT. This codes for CASSVGFPDTQYF.